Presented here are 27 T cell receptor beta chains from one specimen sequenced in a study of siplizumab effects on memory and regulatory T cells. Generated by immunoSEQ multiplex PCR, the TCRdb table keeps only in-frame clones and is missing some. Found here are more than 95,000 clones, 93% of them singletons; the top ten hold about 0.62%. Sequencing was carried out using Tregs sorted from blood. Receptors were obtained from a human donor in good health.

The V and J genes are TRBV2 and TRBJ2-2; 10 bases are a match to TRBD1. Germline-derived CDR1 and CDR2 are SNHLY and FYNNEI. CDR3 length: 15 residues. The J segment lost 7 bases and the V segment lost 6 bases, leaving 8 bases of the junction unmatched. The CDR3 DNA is TGTGCCAGCAGCAGAGACAGGGGGCGGGGCGGGGAGCTGTTTTTT. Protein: CASSRDRGRGGELFF.

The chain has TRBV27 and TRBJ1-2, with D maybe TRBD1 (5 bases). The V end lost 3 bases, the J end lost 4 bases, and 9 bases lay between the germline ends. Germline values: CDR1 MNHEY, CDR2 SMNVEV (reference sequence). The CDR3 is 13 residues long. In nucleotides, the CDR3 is TGTGCCAGCAGTTTGGGGACGGGCTATGGCTACACCTTC. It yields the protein CASSLGTGYGYTF.

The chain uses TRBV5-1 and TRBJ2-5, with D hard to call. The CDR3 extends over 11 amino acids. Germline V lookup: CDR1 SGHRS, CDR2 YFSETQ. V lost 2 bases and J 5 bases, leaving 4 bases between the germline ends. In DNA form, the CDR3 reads TGCGCCAGCAGCTTTACGGAGACCCAGTACTTC. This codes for CASSFTETQYF.

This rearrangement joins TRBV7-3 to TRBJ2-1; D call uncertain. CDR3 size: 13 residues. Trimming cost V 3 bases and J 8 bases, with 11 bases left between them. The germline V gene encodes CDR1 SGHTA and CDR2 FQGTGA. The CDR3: CASSFGRGDEQFF. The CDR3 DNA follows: TGTGCCAGCAGCTTTGGCCGAGGAGATGAGCAGTTCTTC. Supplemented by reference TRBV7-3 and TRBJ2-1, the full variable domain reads GAGVSQTPSNKVTEKGKYVELRCDPISGHTALYWYRQSLGQGPEFLIYFQGTGAADDSGLPNDRFFAVRPEGSVSTLKIQRTERGDSAVYLCASSFGRGDEQFFGPGTRLTVL.

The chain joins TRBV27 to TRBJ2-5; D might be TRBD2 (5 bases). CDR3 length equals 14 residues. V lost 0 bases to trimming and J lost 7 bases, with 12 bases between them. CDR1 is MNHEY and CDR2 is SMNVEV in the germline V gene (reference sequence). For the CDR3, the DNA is TGTGCCAGCAGTTTATCCGCGGGTCCGGGGACCCAGTACTTC. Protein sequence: CASSLSAGPGTQYF.

CDR3 coding DNA: TGTGCCAGCAGCGACGGACAGGCGGCCAATGAGCAGTTCTTC. Its protein product is CASSDGQAANEQFF. The genes are TRBV7-9 and TRBJ2-1, with 7 bases fitting TRBD1. Germline V gene data show CDR1 as SEHNR and CDR2 as FQNEAQ (reference sequence). The trim removed 5 bases at V and 6 bases at J, leaving 7 bases unmatched. The length of the CDR3 is 14 residues.

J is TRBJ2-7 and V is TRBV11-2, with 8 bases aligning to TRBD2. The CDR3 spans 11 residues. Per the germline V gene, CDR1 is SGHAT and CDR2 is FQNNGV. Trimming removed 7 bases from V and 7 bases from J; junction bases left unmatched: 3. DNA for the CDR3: TGTGCCAGCACCACGGGGGGGGAGCAGTACTTC. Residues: CASTTGGEQYF.

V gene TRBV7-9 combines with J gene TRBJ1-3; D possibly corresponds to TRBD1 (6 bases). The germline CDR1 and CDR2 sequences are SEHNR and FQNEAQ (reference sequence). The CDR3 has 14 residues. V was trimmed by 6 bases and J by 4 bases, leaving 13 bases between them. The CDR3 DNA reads TGTGCCAGCAGACGTACAGGGATCGGAAACACCATATATTTT. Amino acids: CASRRTGIGNTIYF.

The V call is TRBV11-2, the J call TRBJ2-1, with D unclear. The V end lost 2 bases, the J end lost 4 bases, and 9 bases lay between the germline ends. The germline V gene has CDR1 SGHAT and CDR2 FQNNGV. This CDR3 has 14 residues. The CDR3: CASSLSRDYNEQFF. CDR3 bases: TGTGCCAGCAGCTTAAGCAGAGATTACAATGAGCAGTTCTTC.

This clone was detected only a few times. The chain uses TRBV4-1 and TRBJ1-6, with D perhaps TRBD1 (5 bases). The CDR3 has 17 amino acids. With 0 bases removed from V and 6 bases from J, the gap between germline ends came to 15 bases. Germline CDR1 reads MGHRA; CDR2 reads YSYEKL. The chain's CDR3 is CASSQEWGRGSNSPLHF. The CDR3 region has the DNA TGCGCCAGCAGCCAAGAATGGGGACGAGGGAGTAATTCACCCCTCCACTTT.

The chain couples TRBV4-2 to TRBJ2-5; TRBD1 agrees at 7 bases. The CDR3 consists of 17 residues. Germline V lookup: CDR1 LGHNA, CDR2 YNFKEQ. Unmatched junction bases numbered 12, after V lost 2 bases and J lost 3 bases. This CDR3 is CASSQTARQGREETQYF. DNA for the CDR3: TGTGCCAGCAGCCAAACCGCCCGACAGGGCAGAGAAGAGACCCAGTACTTC.

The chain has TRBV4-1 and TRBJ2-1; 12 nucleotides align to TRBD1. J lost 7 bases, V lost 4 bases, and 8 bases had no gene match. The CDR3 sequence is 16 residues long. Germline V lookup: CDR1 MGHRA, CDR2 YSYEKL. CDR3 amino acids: CASSPRGQGAGNEQFF. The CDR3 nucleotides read TGCGCCAGCAGCCCCCGGGGACAGGGGGCGGGAAATGAGCAGTTCTTC.

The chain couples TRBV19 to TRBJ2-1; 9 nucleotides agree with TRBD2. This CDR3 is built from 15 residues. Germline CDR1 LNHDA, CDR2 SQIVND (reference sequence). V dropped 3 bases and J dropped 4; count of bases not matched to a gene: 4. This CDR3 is CASSISTSGYNEQFF. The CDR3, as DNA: TGTGCCAGTAGTATCTCCACTAGCGGGTACAATGAGCAGTTCTTC.

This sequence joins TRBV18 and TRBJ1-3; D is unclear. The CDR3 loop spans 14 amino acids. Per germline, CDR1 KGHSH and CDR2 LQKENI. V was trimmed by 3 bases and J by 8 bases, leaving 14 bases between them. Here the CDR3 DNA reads TGTGCCAGCTCACCCACGGATAGCGGGGACACCATATATTTT. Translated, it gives CASSPTDSGDTIYF.

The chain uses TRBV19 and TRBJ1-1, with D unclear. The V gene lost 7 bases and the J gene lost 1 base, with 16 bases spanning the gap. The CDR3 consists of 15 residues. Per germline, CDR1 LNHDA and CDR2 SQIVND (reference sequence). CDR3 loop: CASMSFRPTNTEAFF. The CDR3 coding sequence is TGTGCCAGTATGTCCTTTAGACCAACGAACACTGAAGCTTTCTTT.

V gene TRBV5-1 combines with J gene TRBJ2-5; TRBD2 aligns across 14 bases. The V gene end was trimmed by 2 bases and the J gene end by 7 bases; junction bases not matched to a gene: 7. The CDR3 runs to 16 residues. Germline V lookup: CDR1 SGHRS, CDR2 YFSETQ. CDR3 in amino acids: CASSLSTSGRALTQYF. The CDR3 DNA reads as TGCGCCAGCAGCTTATCGACTAGCGGGAGGGCTTTGACCCAGTACTTC.

The CDR3 here is CASSQSDEQYF. CDR3 nucleotide sequence: TGTGCCAGCAGTCAATCGGACGAGCAGTACTTC. V usage is TRBV2 and J usage is TRBJ2-7; the D is unclear. This CDR3 contains 11 residues. V lost 5 bases to trimming and J lost 5 bases, with 7 bases between them. The germline gives CDR1 SNHLY, CDR2 FYNNEI.

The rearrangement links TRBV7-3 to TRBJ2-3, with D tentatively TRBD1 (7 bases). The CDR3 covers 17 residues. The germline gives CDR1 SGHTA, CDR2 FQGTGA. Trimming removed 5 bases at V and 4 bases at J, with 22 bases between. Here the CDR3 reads CASSLLRGSQGPDTQYF. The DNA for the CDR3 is TGTGCCAGCAGCCTCCTCCGGGGGTCACAGGGGCCAGATACGCAGTATTTT. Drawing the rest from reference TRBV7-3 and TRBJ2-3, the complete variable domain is GAGVSQTPSNKVTEKGKYVELRCDPISGHTALYWYRQSLGQGPEFLIYFQGTGAADDSGLPNDRFFAVRPEGSVSTLKIQRTERGDSAVYLCASSLLRGSQGPDTQYFGPGTRLTVL.

This CDR3 is CASTAGSYNSPLHF. CDR3 bases: TGTGCCAGCACCGCCGGGTCCTATAATTCACCCCTCCACTTT. This sequence joins TRBV5-8 and TRBJ1-6; D call uncertain. CDR3 size: 14 residues. The germline gives CDR1 SGHTS, CDR2 YDEGEE. V was trimmed by 6 bases and J by 1 base, leaving 8 bases between them.

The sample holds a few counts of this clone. The DNA for the CDR3 is TGTGCCAGCAGTTTAGAGGGGGAAAGGCCCCAGCATTTT. Protein: CASSLEGERPQHF. The rearrangement joins TRBV27 to TRBJ1-5, with D perhaps matching TRBD1 (6 bases). This CDR3 region has 13 residues. The germline gives CDR1 MNHEY, CDR2 SMNVEV (reference sequence). Trimming removed 2 bases from V and 9 bases from J, with 11 bases in between.

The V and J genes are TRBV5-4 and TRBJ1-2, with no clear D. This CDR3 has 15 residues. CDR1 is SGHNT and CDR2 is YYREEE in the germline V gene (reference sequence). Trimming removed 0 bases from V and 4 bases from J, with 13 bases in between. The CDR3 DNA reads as TGTGCCAGCAGCTTGGAGTCTAGGCCGGGCTATGGCTACACCTTC. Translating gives CASSLESRPGYGYTF.

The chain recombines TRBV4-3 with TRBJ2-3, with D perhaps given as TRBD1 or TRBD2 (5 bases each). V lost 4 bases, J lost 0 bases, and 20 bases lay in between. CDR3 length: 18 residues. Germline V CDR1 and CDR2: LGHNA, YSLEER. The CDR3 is CASSRGVSRLSSTDTQYF. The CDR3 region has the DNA TGCGCCAGCAGCCGAGGGGTTAGTCGTTTGAGTAGCACAGATACGCAGTATTTT.

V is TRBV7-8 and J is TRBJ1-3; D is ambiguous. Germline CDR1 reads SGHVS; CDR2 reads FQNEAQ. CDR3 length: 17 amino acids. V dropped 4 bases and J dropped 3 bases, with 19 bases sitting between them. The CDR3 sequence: CASSSQILLSGGNTIYF. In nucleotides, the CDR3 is TGTGCCAGCAGCTCCCAGATACTTTTGTCTGGTGGAAACACCATATATTTT.

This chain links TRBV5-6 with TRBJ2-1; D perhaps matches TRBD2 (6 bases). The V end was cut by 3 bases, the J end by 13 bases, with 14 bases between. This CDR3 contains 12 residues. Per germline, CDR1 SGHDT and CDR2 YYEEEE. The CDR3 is CASSSHRGVQFF. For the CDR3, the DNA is TGTGCCAGCAGCTCTCACCGCGGGGTTCAGTTCTTC.

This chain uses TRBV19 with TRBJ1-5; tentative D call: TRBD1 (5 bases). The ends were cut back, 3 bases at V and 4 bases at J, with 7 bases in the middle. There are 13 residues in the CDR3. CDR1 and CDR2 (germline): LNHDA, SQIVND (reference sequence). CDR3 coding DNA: TGTGCCAGTAGTATCGAGGGGAATCAGCCCCAGCATTTT. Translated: CASSIEGNQPQHF.

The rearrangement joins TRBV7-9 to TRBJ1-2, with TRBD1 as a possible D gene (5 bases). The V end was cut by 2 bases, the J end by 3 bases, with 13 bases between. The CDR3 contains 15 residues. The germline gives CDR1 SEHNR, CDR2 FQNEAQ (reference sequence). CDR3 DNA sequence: TGTGCCAGCAGCTTACCCCGGGGGGGGGACTATGGCTACACCTTC. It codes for CASSLPRGGDYGYTF.

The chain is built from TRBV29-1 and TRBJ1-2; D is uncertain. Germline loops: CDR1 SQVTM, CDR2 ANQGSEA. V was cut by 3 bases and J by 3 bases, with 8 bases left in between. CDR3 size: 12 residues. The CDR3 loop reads CSVDHGYYGYTF. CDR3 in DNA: TGCAGCGTTGACCACGGTTACTATGGCTACACCTTC.